This T cell receptor (beta chain) was identified in a study of T cells after yellow fever vaccination. At the level of the study: Where fractions had low cell numbers, libraries were prepared from them with the SMART-Seq v4 Ultra Low Input RNA kit.

This clonotype has at least ten counts. The CDR3 extends over 12 amino acids. From germline, CDR1 is MNHNY and CDR2 SVGAGI (reference sequence). V shed 7 bases and J shed 5 bases, with 8 bases lying between them. They built TCR cDNA with 5'RACE template switching, a step that put in a universal primer site and UMIs. TCRdb fed the 5' RACE reads into MiXCR, producing one record per CDR3 protein. The sample has 55,000 to 70,000 distinct CDR3 sequences; approximately 7% are singletons. Specimen: CD8+ T cells sorted from PBMCs, collected 45 days after the first yellow fever vaccination. The chain couples TRBV6-6 to TRBJ2-2; D is uncertain. The receptor was isolated from a man aged 18 to 29 who received the YFV17D yellow fever vaccine. CDR3 loop: CASIDGTGELFF. DNA of the CDR3: TGTGCCAGCATTGACGGTACCGGGGAGCTGTTTTTT.